In this sample, the clone carrying this T cell receptor (beta chain) turned up many times. Amplification of TCR beta CDR3 regions was performed using RNA transcripts as template. HTBI primers were the set used in a first-round RT-PCR of the TCR CDR3. One entry per CDR3 protein results from TCRdb running MiXCR on the multiplex PCR reads. The sample contains 530,000 or so distinct CDR3 sequences, 17% of which appear only once. The data are from a study of T cells in Graves' hyperthyroidism and ophthalmopathy. Study-level background: Blood was drawn when the patient was first diagnosed and still untreated.

V was pared by 2 bases and J by 3 bases, with 7 bases between. Germline CDR1 reads DFQATT; CDR2 reads SNEGSKA (reference sequence). The CDR3 is 12 residues long. Among ophthalmopathy patients, the Clinical Activity Score reached at least 3, the NOSPECS grade reached at least 4, and duration remained under 3 months. Patients were excluded for uncontrolled infection, other autoimmune disease, pregnancy or lactation. The rearrangement joins TRBV20-1 to TRBJ1-1; D is uncertain. The receptor comes from a woman aged 18-29 years with Graves' ophthalmopathy. Sequenced: blood. The CDR3 here is CSARNIYTEAFF. For the CDR3, the DNA is TGCAGTGCTAGAAACATATACACTGAAGCTTTCTTT.